This T cell receptor (beta chain) was identified in a study of blood T cell repertoires in COVID-19. Overall study context: Nucleic acid was either cDNA or gDNA, and it came from T cells, B-cell-depleted T cells, or PBMCs.

In the authors' workflow: Amplification from reference gene primers served as the basis for estimated nucleated cell counts. Repertoires were generated with immunoSEQ multiplex PCR, while TCRdb's copy carries only in-frame clones and drops some. V, J and clone size were drawn from that table, and D and trimming were deduced from the DNA. Of 200,000 to 300,000 clones listed, 86% are singletons. The CDR3 spans 15 residues. V lost 4 bases and J lost 3, with 10 bases in between. Germline V gives CDR1 MNHEY, CDR2 SVGAGI. The rearrangement joins TRBV6-5 to TRBJ1-6; D might be TRBD1 (6 bases). The TCR sequence derives from a man aged 40-50 years who had recovered from COVID-19. The sequencing input was peripheral blood. This CDR3 reads CASSLQGNYNSPLHF. CDR3 coding DNA: TGTGCCAGCAGTTTACAGGGAAACTATAATTCACCCCTCCACTTT.